This T cell receptor (beta chain) was sequenced during a study of cytomegalovirus exposure and HLA in healthy donors. The CDR3 is made up of 15 amino acids. Germline V CDR1 and CDR2: SEHNR, FQNEAQ (reference sequence). PCR used 60 Vbeta primers and 13 Jbeta primers. The repertoire was sequenced with immunoSEQ multiplex PCR; TCRdb's copy has only in-frame clones and lacks some. The sample yields 160,000 or so clones, roughly four fifths seen once. Points on this clone: A read error may produce the germline difference seen at one junction end.

This TCR came from a man between 60 and 70 years old in good health and CMV-seronegative. The chain carries TRBV7-9 and TRBJ2-7, with TRBD1 matching 9 bases. The sample taken for sequencing was PBMCs. This CDR3 reads CSSSPPGQGIYEQYF. CDR3 DNA sequence: TGTTCCAGCAGCCCCCCGGGACAGGGAATCTACGAGCAGTACTTC.